Many counts were recorded for the clone carrying this T cell receptor (beta chain). One entry per CDR3 protein, called by TCRdb with MiXCR from the 5' RACE reads. The sample has almost 30,000 distinct CDR3 sequences; 5.3% are singletons. The record originates from a study of CD8 T cells in ankylosing spondylitis. This CDR3 spans 15 amino acids. Trimming stripped 0 bases from V and 5 bases from J, with 11 bases between. CDR1 is SGDLS and CDR2 is YYNGEE in the germline V gene. V and J are TRBV9 and TRBJ2-2; D is possibly TRBD2 (5 bases). The sequenced material came from blood, either unsorted or a sorted T cell fraction (not recorded which). This TCR came from a female donor with ankylosing spondylitis or in good health (not recorded which). This CDR3 reads CASSVGGSGTGELFF. The DNA for the CDR3 is TGTGCCAGCAGCGTAGGTGGGAGTGGTACCGGGGAGCTGTTTTTT.